Each of the 8 T cell receptor beta chains below was sequenced from the same sample in a study of CD4 and CD8 cells across lung adenocarcinoma regions (dated by TCRdb to about 2018). The protocol used for the library was PCR. The run used a HiSeq X Ten. In-frame beta chains were kept once TCRdb had trimmed the public reads at Q25 with fastp and called clones with MiXCR. A single entry per CDR3 protein holds the most common genes and DNA from its merged rows. Recorded for this sample are some 23,000 distinct CDR3 sequences; over 45% of them occurred a single time. The ten largest make up around 50% of the sample. The sequenced sample consisted of CD8+ T cells from the center of a lung tumor. This specimen's cell subset or site label, per the study, means: tumor center region. Receptors were obtained from a male donor with lung adenocarcinoma. The CD4 and CD8 labels of this study may be unreliable.

In nucleotides, the CDR3 is TGTGCCTGGGAACGGGACCAATGGGTCGGTGAGCAGTTCTTC. Encoded protein: CAWERDQWVGEQFF. This chain links TRBV30 with TRBJ2-1; D possibly uses TRBD1 or TRBD2 (5 bases each). Germline V gives CDR1 GTSNPN, CDR2 SVGIG (reference sequence). There are 14 residues in the CDR3. V was trimmed by 5 bases and J by 9 bases, leaving 20 bases between them. The full variable domain, its missing parts supplied by reference TRBV30 and TRBJ2-1, is SQTIHQWPATLVQPVGSPLSLECTVEGTSNPNLYWYRQAAGRGLQLLFYSVGIGQISSEVPQNLSASRPQDRQFILSSKKLLLSDSGFYLCAWERDQWVGEQFFGPGTRLTVL.

The V call is TRBV4-1, the J call TRBJ1-2; D remains ambiguous. This CDR3 is 16 amino acids long. The V end was cut by 3 bases, the J end by 1 base, with 15 bases between. Germline V gives CDR1 MGHRA, CDR2 YSYEKL. Here the CDR3 reads CASSQGRAPLNYGYTF. CDR3 nucleotides: TGCGCCAGCAGCCAGGGTAGGGCCCCCCTTAACTATGGCTACACCTTC.

Turning to this clonotype: The germline gene is not matched at one end of the junction; a read error may be the cause. This chain connects TRBV11-3 to TRBJ2-3, with 8 bases matching TRBD2. Germline V gene sequence: CDR1 SGHNT, CDR2 YENEEA. The CDR3 spans 14 residues. The CDR3 coding sequence is TGTGCGAGCAGCGGGGGCCGTGCCCAAGAGACGCAGTATTTT. Protein sequence: CASSGGRAQETQYF.

CDR3 amino acids: CASRLAAGETQYF. CDR3 nucleotides: TGCGCCAGCAGACTGGCCGCGGGAGAGACCCAGTACTTC. The V and J genes are TRBV5-1 and TRBJ2-5, with D possibly matching TRBD2 (5 bases). The CDR3 contains 13 residues. V was pared by 5 bases and J by 4 bases, with 12 bases between. The germline V gene encodes CDR1 SGHRS and CDR2 YFSETQ.

This clonotype was seen many times. The rearrangement links TRBV7-2 to TRBJ2-1; D is perhaps TRBD2 (6 bases). The DNA end is more similar to TRBJ2-7, so the J call may be wrong. Per the germline V gene, CDR1 is SGHTA and CDR2 is FQGNSA. The CDR3 spans 14 residues. CDR3 nucleotide sequence: TGTGCCAGCAGCCTACAATACGGGGGCTACGAGCAGTACTTC. As protein: CASSLQYGGYEQYF.

About this clonotype itself: At one end, the junction sequence differs from germline, possibly due to a read error. V gene TRBV6-1 combines with J gene TRBJ2-3; a possible D gene is TRBD1 (6 bases). This CDR3 is built from 15 residues. Germline CDR1 MNHNS, CDR2 SASEGT. CDR3 bases: TGTGCCACGGGGAAAGGGGGACGAGAGCCAGATACCCAGTATTTC. Translated: CATGKGGREPDTQYF.

This clonotype was picked up one time. J is TRBJ2-1 and V is TRBV6-1; 9 bases are shared with TRBD1. Germline loops: CDR1 MNHNS, CDR2 SASEGT. The J segment lost 9 bases and the V segment lost 5 bases, leaving 11 bases of the junction unmatched. The CDR3 sequence is 15 residues long. In DNA, the CDR3 is TGTGCCAGCAGTAGAGGAACAGGGGGCGCGGGTGAGCAGTTCTTC. Translated, it gives CASSRGTGGAGEQFF.

The CDR3 DNA sequence: TGTGCCAGCGGTTGTCGGGCTAGCCGGAAGAATGGCATCCAGTACTTC. Translated, it gives CASGCRASRKNGIQYF. The gene calls are TRBV6-5 and TRBJ2-4; TRBD2 might be the D (5 bases). V was pared by 8 bases and J by 13 bases, with 30 bases between. Germline assignment: CDR1 MNHEY and CDR2 SVGAGI. The CDR3 is 16 residues long.